Listed below are T cell receptor beta chains from one sample, sequenced in a study of T cell responses to AZD1222 COVID-19 vaccine. Sequenced by immunoSEQ multiplex PCR; TCRdb stores in-frame clones only, minus some. In the table there are 75,000 to 95,000 clones, roughly 87% of which are singletons. The material was peripheral blood, obtained 28 days after the second AZD1222 dose. The receptors derive from an adult who received the AZD1222 COVID-19 vaccine. The CDR3 runs from the conserved cysteine through the conserved F or W. A D gene is named only where the DNA matches it firmly. Part of the rows lack a size; the others show once, few, many or a class for expanded clones.

CDR3	DNA	J	size	V	D
CASSLKGPYEQYF	TGTGCCAGCAGTTTAAAGGGTCCCTACGAGCAGTACTTC	TRBJ2-7	-	TRBV12-3/TRBV12-4	-
CASSTDRFYEQYF	TGTGCCAGTAGTACGGACAGGTTCTACGAGCAGTACTTC	TRBJ2-7	-	TRBV19	TRBD1
CASSPIAETQYF	TGTGCTAGCAGCCCGATTGCCGAGACCCAGTACTTC	TRBJ2-5	-	TRBV7-7	-
CASSLAGTGTYEQYF	TGTGCCAGCAGCTTAGCCGGGACGGGGACCTACGAGCAGTACTTC	TRBJ2-7	-	TRBV11-2	-
CASLTWVGRETQYF	TGTGCCAGTCTCACCTGGGTGGGCCGGGAGACCCAGTACTTC	TRBJ2-5	-	TRBV19	-
CASSLTFRGVQNSPLHF	TGTGCCAGCAGCCTAACGTTCAGGGGGGTCCAGAATTCACCCCTCCACTTT	TRBJ1-6	-	TRBV7-2	TRBD1
CASSQRPDVNTEAFF	TGTGCCAGCAGCCAACGTCCGGACGTGAACACTGAAGCTTTCTTT	TRBJ1-1	-	TRBV21-1	-
CASSWEGTGRGNTEAFF	TGTGCCAGCAGCTGGGAGGGGACAGGGAGGGGGAACACTGAAGCTTTCTTT	TRBJ1-1	-	TRBV7-8	TRBD1
CATSDFRTGVPTNEKLFF	TGTGCCACCAGTGATTTTCGTACAGGGGTTCCGACTAATGAAAAACTGTTTTTT	TRBJ1-4	-	TRBV24-1	TRBD1
CASSLGRGKEAFF	TGTGCCAGCAGCTTAGGTCGGGGGAAGGAAGCTTTCTTT	TRBJ1-1	-	TRBV11-3	-
CASSQDWGRAGNTIYF	TGTGCCAGCAGCCAAGATTGGGGCAGAGCTGGAAACACCATATATTTT	TRBJ1-3	few	TRBV14	-
CASSLLDGNTEAFF	TGTGCCAGCAGTCTGCTAGACGGTAACACTGAAGCTTTCTTT	TRBJ1-1	-	TRBV6-5	-
CAITAQGKNEQFF	TGTGCCATCACTGCACAGGGGAAGAATGAGCAGTTCTTC	TRBJ2-1	-	TRBV10-3	TRBD1
CASSTHPQATNTEAFF	TGTGCCAGTAGTACTCACCCACAGGCGACGAACACTGAAGCTTTCTTT	TRBJ1-1	-	TRBV19	-
CASSPQGRYGYTF	TGTGCCAGCAGCCCACAGGGTCGGTATGGCTACACCTTC	TRBJ1-2	-	TRBV5-6	-
CAWNSLEYEQYF	TGTGCCTGGAACTCACTAGAATACGAGCAGTACTTC	TRBJ2-7	-	TRBV30	-
CASSNLLENEKLFF	TGTGCCAGCAGCAATCTCCTGGAGAATGAAAAACTGTTTTTT	TRBJ1-4	-	TRBV21-1	-
CASSEGGLAGYQETQYF	TGCGCCAGCAGCGAAGGGGGTCTAGCGGGCTACCAAGAGACCCAGTACTTC	TRBJ2-5	-	TRBV5-1	TRBD2
CAWRSLGANPTGELFF	TGTGCCTGGAGGAGCCTGGGGGCTAACCCGACCGGGGAGCTGTTTTTT	TRBJ2-2	-	TRBV30	-
CASSPQGATMNTEAFF	TGTGCCAGCAGCCCACAGGGGGCGACCATGAACACTGAAGCTTTCTTT	TRBJ1-1	-	TRBV3-1/TRBV3-2	TRBD1
CASSQDGGSYNEQFF	TGCGCCAGCAGCCAAGACGGGGGGTCCTACAATGAGCAGTTCTTC	TRBJ2-1	once	TRBV4-1	TRBD2
CASSLAGGEQYF	TGCGCCAGCAGCTTGGCTGGGGGTGAGCAGTACTTC	TRBJ2-7	-	TRBV5-1	-
CASSLSAGPSSYNSPLHF	TGTGCCAGCAGTTTATCCGCGGGCCCTAGCTCCTATAATTCACCCCTCCACTTT	TRBJ1-6	once	TRBV27	-
CASSLGESTGGYGYTF	TGTGCCAGCAGCTTAGGGGAATCGACAGGGGGCTATGGCTACACCTTC	TRBJ1-2	-	TRBV7-9	TRBD1
CASSLRAGDEQYF	TGTGCCAGCAGCTTACGGGCAGGGGACGAGCAGTACTTC	TRBJ2-7	-	TRBV7-2	-
CASSYSNENTEAFF	TGTGCCAGCAGTTACTCGAATGAGAACACTGAAGCTTTCTTT	TRBJ1-1	-	TRBV6-5	-
CASSSRTGGAGQPQHF	TGTGCCAGCAGTTCTCGGACAGGGGGCGCGGGTCAGCCCCAGCATTTT	TRBJ1-5	-	TRBV2	TRBD1
CSVEFGGRNTGELFF	TGCAGCGTTGAATTTGGGGGACGGAACACCGGGGAGCTGTTTTTT	TRBJ2-2	-	TRBV29-1	-
CASSEPGTGQGYTF	TGTGCCAGCAGTGAACCAGGGACAGGGCAGGGCTACACCTTC	TRBJ1-2	-	TRBV25-1	TRBD1
CASSEYKRPSTDTQYF	TGTGCCAGCAGTGAATATAAGCGGCCCAGCACAGATACGCAGTATTTT	TRBJ2-3	-	TRBV25-1	-
CASSKLWLRGRVTDTQYF	TGTGCCAGCAGCAAACTGTGGCTCCGGGGGCGAGTCACAGATACGCAGTATTTT	TRBJ2-3	-	TRBV21-1	-
CASSPGQGFQPQHF	TGTGCCAGCAGCCCGGGACAGGGTTTTCAGCCCCAGCATTTT	TRBJ1-5	-	TRBV7-8	TRBD1
CASSQILPGDRNYGYTF	TGTGCCAGCAGCCAGATTCTCCCGGGAGATCGGAACTATGGCTACACCTTC	TRBJ1-2	-	TRBV14	-
CASSLRGGTGGIYGYTF	TGTGCCAGCAGCTTACGAGGGGGAACTGGGGGAATCTATGGCTACACCTTC	TRBJ1-2	-	TRBV27	-
CASLKKMAGPGNTIYF	TGTGCCAGCTTAAAAAAGATGGCAGGGCCTGGAAACACCATATATTTT	TRBJ1-3	-	TRBV21-1	-
CASSLEPLTGTGNTIYF	TGTGCCAGCAGCTTAGAACCTCTAACAGGGACTGGAAACACCATATATTTT	TRBJ1-3	-	TRBV7-8	-
CASSSLGGGHETQYF	TGTGCCAGCAGCTCCTTGGGAGGGGGCCACGAGACCCAGTACTTC	TRBJ2-5	-	TRBV5-6	-
CASSPNDRAEKLFF	TGCGCCAGCAGCCCAAACGACAGGGCTGAAAAACTGTTTTTT	TRBJ1-4	-	TRBV4-1	TRBD1
CASSESQTLGNTIYF	TGTGCCAGCAGTGAGTCCCAGACACTTGGAAACACCATATATTTT	TRBJ1-3	-	TRBV6-1	-
CAISVVREETQYF	TGTGCCATCAGTGTTGTCAGGGAAGAGACCCAGTACTTC	TRBJ2-5	-	TRBV10-3	-
CASSQGPRSSLHF	TGCGCCAGCAGCCAGGGACCCCGGTCATCCCTCCACTTT	TRBJ1-6	-	TRBV23-1	-
CASSLAGATQYF	TGCGCCAGCAGCTTGGCCGGGGCGACGCAGTATTTT	TRBJ2-3	few	TRBV5-1	-
CAVQAGGRTGELFF	TGTGCCGTCCAAGCGGGGGGTCGGACCGGGGAGCTGTTTTTT	TRBJ2-2	-	TRBV6-5	TRBD2
CASSLLGGDYTKNIQYF	TGTGCCAGCAGCTTGTTGGGGGGGGACTATACCAAAAACATTCAGTACTTC	TRBJ2-4	-	TRBV5-8	TRBD2
CASSLNYEQYF	TGTGCCAGCAGCCTAAACTACGAGCAGTACTTC	TRBJ2-7	-	TRBV3-1/TRBV3-2	-
CASSEGTSPTDTQYF	TGTGCCAGCAGTGAAGGGACTAGCCCCACAGATACGCAGTATTTT	TRBJ2-3	few	TRBV6-1	TRBD2
CAWSVRPSAVSPLHF	TGTGCCTGGAGTGTAAGGCCCTCGGCGGTTTCACCCCTCCACTTT	TRBJ1-6	once	TRBV30	-
CASSLTSGQTVTF	TGTGCCAGCAGCTTAACTTCGGGACAGACAGTCACCTTC	TRBJ1-2	-	TRBV5-6	TRBD1
CASSLARSGGIAKNIQYF	TGTGCCAGCAGCTTAGCGCGAAGCGGGGGTATAGCCAAAAACATTCAGTACTTC	TRBJ2-4	-	TRBV7-9	TRBD2
CASSDYRGWNYGYTF	TGCGCCAGCAGTGACTACAGGGGGTGGAACTATGGCTACACCTTC	TRBJ1-2	-	TRBV10-1	TRBD1